Below are 23 T cell receptor beta chains sequenced from a single sample in a study of control samples from healthy donors and cancer patients. Sequencing was performed with immunoSEQ multiplex PCR; in TCRdb, only in-frame clones are kept and a portion is missing. The sample lists 250,000 to 300,000 clones, almost 85% occurring once. Sequencing was performed on PBMCs. These receptors came from a woman aged 55 to 70 with lung cancer.

This clone was seen a handful of times. The chain combines TRBV2 with TRBJ1-3, with 7 bases fitting TRBD1. V dropped 10 bases and J dropped 4; count of bases not matched to a gene: 16. The germline V gene has CDR1 SNHLY and CDR2 FYNNEI. The CDR3 contains 16 residues. The DNA of the CDR3 is TGTGCCACCAGACAGGGACTGATGGCCATCGGAAACACCATATATTTT. Its protein product is CATRQGLMAIGNTIYF.

CDR3 DNA: TGTGCCTGGAGTGTACTACGGAACACCGGGGAGCTGTTTTTT. Protein sequence: CAWSVLRNTGELFF. The V and J genes are TRBV30 and TRBJ2-2, with D hard to call. Germline CDR1 GTSNPN, CDR2 SVGIG (reference sequence). The CDR3 contains 14 residues. V dropped 0 bases and J dropped 1 base, with 6 bases sitting between them.

With respect to this clone: A junction end diverges from the germline sequence, so it may reflect a read error. The J gene is TRBJ2-2, the V gene TRBV7-7; perhaps TRBD1 as D (6 bases). CDR1 and CDR2 (germline): SSHAT, FNYEAQ (reference sequence). The CDR3 loop spans 14 amino acids. The CDR3 spells CASSWDTNTGELFF. The CDR3 DNA is TGTGCTAGCAGCTGGGACACCAACACCGGGGAGCTGTTTTTT.

This chain joins TRBV11-2 and TRBJ2-3; D gene unclear. The V end lost 1 base, the J end lost 6 bases, and 8 bases lay between the germline ends. Germline V gene data show CDR1 as SGHAT and CDR2 as FQNNGV. The CDR3 has 13 amino acids. CDR3 sequence: CASSLGFGDTQYF. CDR3 coding DNA: TGTGCCAGCAGCTTAGGTTTTGGGGATACGCAGTATTTT.

The CDR3 reads CASQLGAAPDTQYF. The CDR3 DNA reads TGTGCCAGCCAATTAGGCGCGGCCCCCGATACGCAGTATTTT. The chain joins TRBV6-5 to TRBJ2-3, with D unclear. V dropped 8 bases and J dropped 6 bases, with 18 bases sitting between them. This CDR3 is built from 14 residues. CDR1 is MNHEY and CDR2 is SVGAGI in the germline V gene.

This clone has a single count. This chain uses TRBV27 with TRBJ2-5; D unclear. CDR1 is MNHEY, CDR2 SMNVEV, per germline (reference sequence). This CDR3 has 15 residues. The V gene lost 0 bases and the J gene lost 2 bases, with 10 bases spanning the gap. The CDR3 sequence: CASSLSPLLQETQYF. The CDR3 DNA follows: TGTGCCAGCAGTTTATCCCCGCTCCTTCAAGAGACCCAGTACTTC.

The chain has TRBV2 and TRBJ1-2; 9 nucleotides match TRBD1. V lost 4 bases and J lost 7; bases outside the gene matches: 7. CDR1 and CDR2 (germline): SNHLY, FYNNEI. The CDR3 sequence is 14 residues long. CDR3 residues: CASSGGQGKSGYTF. Here the CDR3 DNA reads TGTGCCAGCAGTGGGGGACAGGGCAAAAGTGGCTACACCTTC.

This rearrangement joins TRBV5-8 to TRBJ2-1; D is possibly TRBD1 or TRBD2 (6 bases each). V was clipped by 3 bases and J by 7 bases, with 14 bases between them. Germline V gives CDR1 SGHTS, CDR2 YDEGEE. CDR3 length equals 14 residues. The CDR3 DNA is TGTGCCAGCAGCTGGTTGGGGGCGGGGAATGAGCAGTTCTTC. Translated, it gives CASSWLGAGNEQFF.

This CDR3 is CASTIELAKNIQYF. The CDR3 nucleotides are TGTGCCAGCACCATAGAGCTAGCCAAAAACATTCAGTACTTC. The rearrangement joins TRBV6-5 to TRBJ2-4; D remains unclear. The CDR3 has 14 amino acids. Germline V gives CDR1 MNHEY, CDR2 SVGAGI. V lost 7 bases and J 0 bases, leaving 10 bases between the germline ends.

The gene calls are TRBV6-5 and TRBJ2-3, with no clear D. This CDR3 has 13 residues. Germline CDR1 MNHEY, CDR2 SVGAGI. The V gene lost 4 bases and the J gene lost 6 bases, with 11 bases spanning the gap. The CDR3 nucleotides read TGTGCCAGCAGTTCCGGGCCCAGGGATACGCAGTATTTT. Its protein product is CASSSGPRDTQYF.

V usage is TRBV2 and J usage is TRBJ1-1; D is ambiguous. V gave up 0 bases and J gave up 0 bases, with 11 bases separating them. Germline assignment: CDR1 SNHLY and CDR2 FYNNEI. There are 16 residues in the CDR3. The CDR3 coding sequence is TGTGCCAGCAGTGAAGCGGCCATTTACTTGAACACTGAAGCTTTCTTT. This codes for CASSEAAIYLNTEAFF.

This chain connects TRBV5-1 to TRBJ1-1, with D tentatively TRBD1 (5 bases). Germline assignment: CDR1 SGHRS and CDR2 YFSETQ. Trimming removed 0 bases at V and 9 bases at J, with 12 bases between. The CDR3 extends over 13 amino acids. The DNA of the CDR3 is TGCGCCAGCAGCTTGGCCGTAGACAGAAAAGCTTTCTTT. It translates to CASSLAVDRKAFF.

The chain joins TRBV6-5 to TRBJ2-1; D is possibly TRBD2 (6 bases). CDR1 is MNHEY, CDR2 SVGAGI, per germline. Trimming stripped 0 bases from V and 9 bases from J, with 9 bases between. The CDR3 loop spans 13 amino acids. This CDR3 is CASSYSGGLEQFF. CDR3 nucleotide sequence: TGTGCCAGCAGTTACTCAGGAGGGCTTGAGCAGTTCTTC.

The rearrangement joins TRBV6-4 to TRBJ2-1, with 7 bases identical to TRBD2. Germline assignment: CDR1 MRHNA and CDR2 SNTAGT. The CDR3 sequence is 15 residues long. V gave up 0 bases and J gave up 5 bases; unmatched junction bases: 4. The CDR3 nucleotides read TGTGCCAGCAGTGACTCGGGGGAGGGCCACAATGAGCAGTTCTTC. It is translated as CASSDSGEGHNEQFF.

The chain combines TRBV7-8 with TRBJ2-3, with 8 bases matching TRBD1. The CDR3 length is 16 residues. CDR1 and CDR2 (germline): SGHVS, FQNEAQ. V lost 2 bases to trimming and J lost 1 base; unmatched junction nucleotides: 5. CDR3 region: CASSLQGASGTDTQYF. CDR3 DNA: TGTGCCAGCAGCTTACAGGGGGCCTCAGGCACAGATACGCAGTATTTT.

The CDR3 loop reads CASSPYSATTQETQYF. CDR3 DNA: TGTGCCAGCAGCCCCTACAGTGCCACCACCCAAGAGACCCAGTACTTC. The genes are TRBV3-1 (or the pseudogene TRBV3-2) and TRBJ2-5; D is undetermined. CDR3 length equals 16 residues. Between the trimmed V and J ends, which lost 4 bases and 1 base, there was a span of 16 bases. Looked up from germline, CDR1 is LGHDT and CDR2 is YNNKEL (reference sequence).

This clone was seen repeatedly, ten times or more. The chain employs TRBV7-3 and TRBJ2-1, with TRBD2 matching over 11 bases. Germline CDR1 SGHTA, CDR2 FQGTGA. The CDR3 is made up of 16 amino acids. V shed 3 bases and J 2 bases; nucleotides not matched to a gene: 3. This CDR3 reads CASSLGTSGTYNEQFF. The CDR3 DNA reads as TGTGCCAGCAGCTTGGGGACTAGCGGTACCTACAATGAGCAGTTCTTC.

This clone occurred a few times. The rearrangement links TRBV18 to TRBJ1-2, with D maybe TRBD1 (6 bases). The CDR3 contains 14 residues. The V and J ends lost 2 bases and 7 bases respectively, with 14 bases between them. Germline V gene lookup returns CDR1 KGHSH and CDR2 LQKENI. The chain's CDR3 is CASSPAGGTSGYTF. In nucleotides, the CDR3 is TGTGCCAGCTCACCAGCCGGGGGCACGTCTGGCTACACCTTC.

The chain recombines TRBV2 with TRBJ1-4; no clear D. This CDR3 has 13 amino acids. V was pared by 1 base and J by 6 bases, with 6 bases between. The germline gives CDR1 SNHLY, CDR2 FYNNEI. Written as DNA, the CDR3 is TGTGCCAGCAGTGAAGTGAGGGATGAAAAACTGTTTTTT. Protein sequence: CASSEVRDEKLFF. Full variable domain (remainder filled in from reference TRBV2 and TRBJ1-4): EPEVTQTPSHQVTQMGQEVILRCVPISNHLYFYWYRQILGQKVEFLVSFYNNEISEKSEIFDDQFSVERPDGSNFTLKIRSTKLEDSAMYFCASSEVRDEKLFFGSGTQLSVL.

The chain uses TRBV2 and TRBJ1-5, with D unresolved. The CDR3 has 13 residues. Per germline, CDR1 SNHLY and CDR2 FYNNEI. With 2 bases removed from V and 4 bases from J, the gap between germline ends came to 6 bases. CDR3 residues: CASSETQNQPQHF. The CDR3 nucleotides read TGTGCCAGCAGTGAAACACAGAATCAGCCCCAGCATTTT.

The rearrangement links TRBV6-5 to TRBJ2-3; 9 nucleotides match TRBD1. The junction had 2 bases not matched to a gene; V was cut back by 6 bases and J by 1 base. The CDR3 sequence is 14 residues long. Per germline, CDR1 MNHEY and CDR2 SVGAGI. The CDR3 is CASRRTGGTDTQYF. CDR3 in DNA: TGTGCCAGCAGGAGGACAGGGGGCACAGATACGCAGTATTTT.

The V call is TRBV5-1, the J call TRBJ2-2, with 10 bases lining up with TRBD2. Germline trimming cut 4 bases from V and 5 bases from J; bases unmatched to any gene: 5. CDR3 length equals 15 residues. Germline values: CDR1 SGHRS, CDR2 YFSETQ. The CDR3 nucleotides are TGCGCCAGCAGCGACAGCGGGAGGGGGACCGGGGAGCTGTTTTTT. Its protein is CASSDSGRGTGELFF. The complete variable domain, with remaining parts taken from reference TRBV5-1 and TRBJ2-2, reads KAGVTQTPRYLIKTRGQQVTLSCSPISGHRSVSWYQQTPGQGLQFLFEYFSETQRNKGNFPGRFSGRQFSNSRSEMNVSTLELGDSALYLCASSDSGRGTGELFFGEGSRLTVL.

This chain uses TRBV3-1 (or the pseudogene TRBV3-2) with TRBJ1-3, with unresolved D. The CDR3 length is 12 residues. V lost 6 bases, J lost 3 bases, and 6 bases lay in between. Germline V gene lookup returns CDR1 LGHDT and CDR2 YNNKEL (reference sequence). The CDR3 DNA follows: TGTGCCAGCAGTCTGGGTGGAAACACCATATATTTT. Its translation: CASSLGGNTIYF.